These 6 T cell receptor beta chains were sequenced from one sample in a study of response to subunit inactivated influenza vaccine. TCRdb passed the RT-PCR reads through MiXCR, listing each CDR3 protein once. The profile shows a few hundred thousand distinct CDR3 sequences, 20% to 25% of them singletons. The sequences come from PBMCs from blood, collected roughly 20 months after vaccination. The receptor set was obtained from a man between 50 and 75 years old who received an inactivated influenza vaccine.

This clonotype was counted ten times or more. This chain links TRBV20-1 with TRBJ1-1, with D unclear. The ends were cut back, 3 bases at V and 1 base at J, with 18 bases in the middle. The CDR3 consists of 16 residues. Germline V CDR1 and CDR2: DFQATT, SNEGSKA (reference sequence). The CDR3 is CSARAMSGGENTEAFF. The CDR3 DNA sequence: TGCAGTGCTAGGGCCATGAGTGGTGGAGAGAACACTGAAGCTTTCTTT.

This clonotype was detected only a few times. This chain uses TRBV2 with TRBJ1-1, with 10 bases matching TRBD1. The CDR3 is 16 amino acids. CDR1 and CDR2 (germline): SNHLY, FYNNEI. The V segment lost 7 bases and the J segment 0 bases; nucleotides outside the gene matches: 8. The CDR3 sequence: CASIRQGASMNTEAFF. The CDR3 DNA follows: TGTGCCAGCATCCGACAGGGGGCAAGCATGAACACTGAAGCTTTCTTT.

The genes are TRBV12-3 or TRBV12-4 and TRBJ1-4; D perhaps matches TRBD1 (5 bases). Trimming left V 4 bases short and J 6 bases short, with 21 bases between. The CDR3 length is 17 residues. Here the CDR3 reads CASSSLTATAEYEKLFF. For the CDR3, the DNA is TGTGCCAGCAGTTCCCTTACGGCGACAGCCGAATATGAAAAACTGTTTTTT.

J is TRBJ1-1 and V is TRBV5-1; 7 bases fit TRBD1. Per germline, CDR1 SGHRS and CDR2 YFSETQ. The CDR3 extends over 13 amino acids. V shed 4 bases and J 6 bases; nucleotides not matched to a gene: 6. The CDR3 DNA follows: TGCGCCAGCAGCGAGCAGGGGACAGCTGAAGCTTTCTTT. Translated, it gives CASSEQGTAEAFF.

This clonotype appeared a few times. The rearrangement joins TRBV15 to TRBJ1-3; TRBD1 might be the D (6 bases). CDR1 is LNHNV, CDR2 YYDKDF, per germline (reference sequence). Deletions cut 0 bases from V and 4 bases from J, with 10 bases between. The CDR3 is 15 amino acids. The DNA of the CDR3 is TGTGCCACCAGCAGAGACAGGGGAACAGGAAACACCATATATTTT. Translating gives CATSRDRGTGNTIYF.

The chain joins TRBV6-2 or TRBV6-3 to TRBJ2-3; D not resolved. This CDR3 spans 12 amino acids. CDR1 is MNHEY and CDR2 is SVGEGT in the germline V gene. With 6 bases removed from V and 2 bases from J, the gap between germline ends came to 6 bases. CDR3 sequence (DNA): TGTGCCAGCAGGGAGTCCACAGATACGCAGTATTTT. Translation gives CASRESTDTQYF.